This T cell receptor beta chain was documented in a study of shared clonotypes between healthy human individuals. The CDR3 loop spans 14 amino acids. The ends were cut back, 0 bases at V and 0 bases at J, with 6 bases in the middle. Germline loops: CDR1 SGHNT, CDR2 YYREEE (reference sequence). The assay was run at deep level. Splitting of each subset's genomic DNA was done evenly across several immunoSEQ plates. Authors' processing steps: Filtering of immunoSEQ junctional sequences could not match full-length read filtering. Generated by immunoSEQ multiplex PCR, the TCRdb table keeps only in-frame clones and is missing some. Clonal size and the V and J genes are those of that table, whereas D and trimming came from the DNA. The sample yields a few million clones, around 94% seen once. Donors comprised healthy HIV-negative adults lacking recent acute infections or vaccinations.

The V gene is TRBV5-4, the J gene TRBJ1-2; no reliable D call. The source material was naive CD4+ T cells sorted from blood. Documented subset: CD45RA+ positively selected. This clonotype was obtained from a man younger than 35 in good health. CDR3 nucleotide sequence: TGTGCCAGCAGCTTGGTGGAGGCTAACTATGGCTACACCTTC. It is translated as CASSLVEANYGYTF. Using reference TRBV5-4 and TRBJ1-2 for the parts outside the CDR3, the full variable domain is ETGVTQSPTHLIKTRGQQVTLRCSSQSGHNTVSWYQQALGQGPQFIFQYYREEENGRGNFPPRFSGLQFPNYSSELNVNALELDDSALYLCASSLVEANYGYTFGSGTRLTVV.